A selection of T cell receptor beta chains follows, all from one sample in a study of CD8+CD57+ T cells in acquired aplastic anemia. TCRdb re-called the reads with MiXCR, one entry per CDR3 protein. The table lists fewer than 250,000 distinct CDR3 sequences, around half of them singletons. Sequences were obtained from sorted CD4+, CD8+, or CD8+CD57+ T cells (not recorded which) from PBMCs. Receptors originate from a human donor with aplastic anemia. The CDR3 runs from the conserved cysteine through the conserved F or W. The D gene is left open where the match is weak. The size field is filled for only some rows; it gives once, few, many or a size class.

CDR3nt	CDR3aa	v_gene	j_gene	d_gene	abundance
TGTGCCACCGGGGACGGTCAAGAGACCCAGCATTTT	CATGDGQETQHF	TRBV24-1	TRBJ1-5	.	.
TGTGCCAGCAGTGAATTCCAGGGGGCCACTGAAGCTTTCTTT	CASSEFQGATEAFF	TRBV25-1	TRBJ1-1	TRBD1	many
TGCAGTGCTAGAGACCCCTCGACTAGCGGGAGTACAGAGCAGTACTTC	CSARDPSTSGSTEQYF	TRBV20-1	TRBJ2-7	TRBD2	.
TGTGCCAGCAGAGGGGATCTCATACGGGACACCACCCCCTACGAGCAGTACTTC	CASRGDLIRDTTPYEQYF	TRBV2	TRBJ2-7	.	many
TGTGCCAGCAGCGAAGGGGTGGGGGGGGCCCTCAATGAGCAGTTCTTC	CASSEGVGGALNEQFF	TRBV9	TRBJ2-1	.	.
TGTGCCAGCAGTCTCGGGGTTGGGTCACCCCTCCACTTT	CASSLGVGSPLHF	TRBV25-1	TRBJ1-6	.	.
TGCAGTGCTAGAGACTACACAGGGACAGGGGATCAGCCCCAGCATTTT	CSARDYTGTGDQPQHF	TRBV20-1	TRBJ1-5	TRBD1	many
TGTGCCAGCAGACGTATGGACACTGAAGCTTTCTTT	CASRRMDTEAFF	TRBV2	TRBJ1-1	.	few
TGTGCCAGCAGTTACGGACAGACCTACGAGCAGTACTTC	CASSYGQTYEQYF	TRBV6-5	TRBJ2-7	.	many
TGCGCCAGCAGCCAAGTTTCCGGGACTGGCTACGAGCAGTACTTC	CASSQVSGTGYEQYF	TRBV4-1	TRBJ2-7	.	many
TGTGCCAGCAGTCCCGGGAACCACTATGGCTACACCTTC	CASSPGNHYGYTF	TRBV27	TRBJ1-2	.	few
TGTGCCAGCAGTTTCCAATCCAGCGGGAGGAAGTACTTC	CASSFQSSGRKYF	TRBV28	TRBJ2-7	TRBD2	many